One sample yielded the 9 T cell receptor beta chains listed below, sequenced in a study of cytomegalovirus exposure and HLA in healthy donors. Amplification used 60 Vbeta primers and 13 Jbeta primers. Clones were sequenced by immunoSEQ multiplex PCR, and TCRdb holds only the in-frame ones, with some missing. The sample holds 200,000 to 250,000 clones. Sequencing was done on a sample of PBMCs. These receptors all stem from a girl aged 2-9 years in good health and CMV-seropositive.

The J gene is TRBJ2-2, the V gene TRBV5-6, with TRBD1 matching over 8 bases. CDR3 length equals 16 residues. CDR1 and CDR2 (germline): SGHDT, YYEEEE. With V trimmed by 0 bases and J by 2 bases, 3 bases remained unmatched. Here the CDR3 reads CASSLVGQGNTGELFF. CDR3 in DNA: TGTGCCAGCAGCTTGGTCGGACAGGGAAACACCGGGGAGCTGTTTTTT. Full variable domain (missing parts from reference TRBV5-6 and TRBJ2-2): DAGVTQSPTHLIKTRGQQVTLRCSPKSGHDTVSWYQQALGQGPQFIFQYYEEEERQRGNFPDRFSGHQFPNYSSELNVNALLLGDSALYLCASSLVGQGNTGELFFGEGSRLTVL.

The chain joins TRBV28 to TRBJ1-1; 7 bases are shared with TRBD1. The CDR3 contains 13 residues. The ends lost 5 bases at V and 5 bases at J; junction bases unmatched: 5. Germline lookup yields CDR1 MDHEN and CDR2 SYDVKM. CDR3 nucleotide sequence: TGTGCCAGCAGTCCAACAGGGGAGACTGAAGCTTTCTTT. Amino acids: CASSPTGETEAFF.

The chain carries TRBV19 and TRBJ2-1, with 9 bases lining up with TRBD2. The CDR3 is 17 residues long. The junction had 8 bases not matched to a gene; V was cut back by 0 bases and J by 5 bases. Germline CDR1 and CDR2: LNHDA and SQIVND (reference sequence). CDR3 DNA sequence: TGTGCCAGTAGTATAGATGGGCCAGCGGGGGGAAACAATGAGCAGTTCTTC. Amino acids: CASSIDGPAGGNNEQFF.

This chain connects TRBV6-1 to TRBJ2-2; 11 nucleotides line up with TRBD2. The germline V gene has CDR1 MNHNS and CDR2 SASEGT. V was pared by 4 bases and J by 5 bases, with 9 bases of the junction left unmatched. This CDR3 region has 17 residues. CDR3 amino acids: CASSAAAASGGTGELFF. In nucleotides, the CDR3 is TGTGCCAGCAGTGCAGCGGCGGCTAGCGGGGGGACCGGGGAGCTGTTTTTT.

Here the CDR3 DNA reads TGTGCCAGCAGCTTGTACGGGTTAAGCAATCAGCCCCAGCATTTT. Amino acids: CASSLYGLSNQPQHF. The rearrangement uses TRBV5-6 and TRBJ1-5; D not certain. Germline assignment: CDR1 SGHDT and CDR2 YYEEEE. The V and J ends lost 1 base and 1 base respectively, with 9 bases between them. CDR3 length: 15 residues.

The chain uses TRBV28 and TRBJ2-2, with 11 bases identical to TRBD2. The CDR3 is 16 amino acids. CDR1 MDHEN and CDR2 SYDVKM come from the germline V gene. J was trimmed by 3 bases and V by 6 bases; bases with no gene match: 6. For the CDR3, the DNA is TGTGCCAGCAGACCAACTAGCGGGAGACACACCGGGGAGCTGTTTTTT. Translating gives CASRPTSGRHTGELFF.

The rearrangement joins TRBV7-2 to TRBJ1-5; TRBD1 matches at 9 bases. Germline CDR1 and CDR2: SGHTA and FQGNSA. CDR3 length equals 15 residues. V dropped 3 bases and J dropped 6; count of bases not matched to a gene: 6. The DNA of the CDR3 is TGTGCCAGCAGCTTTTGGGACAGGGAAAGTCAGCCCCAGCATTTT. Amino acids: CASSFWDRESQPQHF.

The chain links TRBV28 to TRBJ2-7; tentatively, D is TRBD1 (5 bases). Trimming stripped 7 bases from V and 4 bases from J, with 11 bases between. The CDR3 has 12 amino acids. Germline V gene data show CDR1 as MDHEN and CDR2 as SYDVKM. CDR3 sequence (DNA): TGTGCCAGCACCCAAAAGGGGTACGAGCAGTACTTC. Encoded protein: CASTQKGYEQYF.

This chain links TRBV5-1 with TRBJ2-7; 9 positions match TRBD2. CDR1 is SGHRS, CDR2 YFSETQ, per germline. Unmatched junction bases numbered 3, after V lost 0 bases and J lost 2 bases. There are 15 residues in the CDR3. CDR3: CASSLGLAATYEQYF. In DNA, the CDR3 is TGCGCCAGCAGCTTGGGACTAGCGGCAACCTACGAGCAGTACTTC.